Listed below are T cell receptor beta chains from one sample, sequenced in a study of CD8 T cells in Susac syndrome. TCRdb re-derived calls from the immunoSEQ multiplex PCR reads in MiXCR, one entry per CDR3 protein. The table includes roughly 120,000 distinct CDR3 sequences, approximately 94% detected once. Sequenced sample: CD4+ T cells from PBMCs. These receptors originate from a human donor with multiple sclerosis. The CDR3 runs from the conserved cysteine through the conserved F or W. D genes are given only for firm matches. Size is stated for part of the rows, as once, few or many counts, or as a class when the clone is expanded.

abundance	d_gene	v_gene	j_gene	CDR3aa	CDR3nt
NA	NA	TRBV30	TRBJ1-2	CAWGQYGYTF	TGTGCCTGGGGACAGTATGGCTACACCTTC
NA	NA	TRBV11-2	TRBJ2-5	CASSPPSRETQYF	TGTGCCAGCAGCCCGCCGTCTCGGGAGACCCAGTACTTC
NA	TRBD2	TRBV20-1	TRBJ2-2	CSAREAGYTGELFF	TGCAGTGCTAGAGAAGCGGGGTACACCGGGGAGCTGTTTTTT
NA	NA	TRBV30	TRBJ2-5	CAWNSPAGPQETQYF	TGTGCCTGGAACTCCCCGGCAGGGCCTCAAGAGACCCAGTACTTC
NA	TRBD2	TRBV18	TRBJ2-1	CASPRRTSGGYNEQFF	TGTGCCTCCCCCCGGAGGACTAGCGGGGGGTACAATGAGCAGTTCTTC
NA	NA	TRBV30	TRBJ1-1	CAWSPFSGTEAFF	TGTGCCTGGAGTCCCTTTTCGGGCACTGAAGCTTTCTTT
NA	NA	TRBV7-9	TRBJ2-2	CASSNQITNTGELFF	TGTGCCAGCAGCAATCAAATCACGAACACCGGGGAGCTGTTTTTT
NA	NA	TRBV27	TRBJ1-2	CASSSRAGEGYTF	TGTGCCAGCAGCTCGAGGGCAGGGGAAGGCTACACCTTC
once	NA	TRBV6-2/TRBV6-3	TRBJ1-2	CASGGRDSDGYTF	TGTGCCAGCGGAGGACGCGACTCAGATGGCTACACCTTC
NA	TRBD1	TRBV25-1	TRBJ2-2	CASSDSGQGDTGELFF	TGTGCCAGCAGTGACTCCGGACAGGGTGACACCGGGGAGCTGTTTTTT
NA	NA	TRBV20-1	TRBJ1-2	CSARDRTAHYGYTF	TGCAGTGCTAGAGACCGGACCGCCCACTATGGCTACACCTTC
once	NA	TRBV29-1	TRBJ2-3	CSVGNRLTRPDTQYF	TGCAGCGTTGGGAACAGACTCACACGACCAGATACGCAGTATTTT
NA	NA	TRBV30	TRBJ2-3	CAWSVTSGTDTQYF	TGTGCCTGGAGTGTAACGTCGGGCACAGATACGCAGTATTTT
once	NA	TRBV24-1	TRBJ1-1	CATSEGQNTEAFF	TGTGCCACCAGTGAAGGTCAGAACACTGAAGCTTTCTTT